This paragraph covers one TCR beta chain sequence. Germline V lookup: CDR1 MDHEN, CDR2 SYDVKM. V was pared by 6 bases and J by 3 bases, with 8 bases of the junction left unmatched. The CDR3 consists of 15 residues. This entry is derived from a study of blood T cell repertoires in COVID-19. The overall study: Samples representing acute and convalescent COVID-19 were sourced from the United States, Italy and Spain. T cells, B-cell-depleted T cells, or PBMCs provided the cDNA or gDNA that served as material.

Per the authors' pipeline: By means of reference gene primer amplification, nucleated cell counts were estimated. Sequenced by immunoSEQ multiplex PCR; TCRdb stores in-frame clones only, minus some. Clone size and the V and J calls come from that table; the DNA yielded D and trimming. The data hold some 500,000 clones, with roughly 91% observed a single time. This chain connects TRBV28 to TRBJ1-5; 7 nucleotides align to TRBD1. The clonotype originates from a woman in her fifties or sixties with COVID-19, enrolled during active disease. The material sequenced was peripheral blood. DNA of the CDR3: TGTGCCAGCAGCCGTGACAGGGAGTCCAATCAGCCCCAGCATTTT. Its translation: CASSRDRESNQPQHF.